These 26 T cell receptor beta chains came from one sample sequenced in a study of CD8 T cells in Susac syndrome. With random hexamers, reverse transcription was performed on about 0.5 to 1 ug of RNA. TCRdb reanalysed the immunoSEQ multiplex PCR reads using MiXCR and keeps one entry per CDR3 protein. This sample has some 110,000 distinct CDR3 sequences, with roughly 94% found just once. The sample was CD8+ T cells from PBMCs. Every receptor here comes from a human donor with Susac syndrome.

The CDR3 DNA reads as TGTGCCAGCAGCCAAGGCAGAAGCACAGATACGCAGTATTTT. It codes for CASSQGRSTDTQYF. V gene TRBV3-1 combines with J gene TRBJ2-3; D unresolved. Germline V gene data show CDR1 as LGHDT and CDR2 as YNNKEL (reference sequence). The CDR3 has 14 residues. Trimming removed 1 base from V and 0 bases from J, with 5 bases in between.

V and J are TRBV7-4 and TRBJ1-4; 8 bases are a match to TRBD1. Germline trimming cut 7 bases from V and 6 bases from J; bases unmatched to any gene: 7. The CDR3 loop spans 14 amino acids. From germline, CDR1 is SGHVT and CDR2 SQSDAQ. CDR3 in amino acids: CASTTDRVYEKLFF. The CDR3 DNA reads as TGTGCCAGCACCACGGACAGGGTCTATGAAAAACTGTTTTTT.

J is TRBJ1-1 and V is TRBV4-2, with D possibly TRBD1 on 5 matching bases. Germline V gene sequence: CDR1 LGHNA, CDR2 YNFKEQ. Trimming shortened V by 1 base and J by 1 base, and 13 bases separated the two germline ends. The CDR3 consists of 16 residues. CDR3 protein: CASSQAETEPNTEAFF. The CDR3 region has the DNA TGTGCCAGCAGCCAAGCCGAGACAGAGCCGAACACTGAAGCTTTCTTT.

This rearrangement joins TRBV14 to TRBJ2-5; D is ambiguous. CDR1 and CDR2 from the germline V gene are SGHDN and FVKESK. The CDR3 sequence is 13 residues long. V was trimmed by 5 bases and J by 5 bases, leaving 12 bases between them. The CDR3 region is CASSLDPVETQYF. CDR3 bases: TGTGCCAGCAGCTTGGACCCAGTGGAGACCCAGTACTTC.

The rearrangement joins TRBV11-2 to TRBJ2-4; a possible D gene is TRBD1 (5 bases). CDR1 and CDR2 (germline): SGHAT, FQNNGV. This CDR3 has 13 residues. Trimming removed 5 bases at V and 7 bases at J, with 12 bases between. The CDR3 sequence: CASSLDSPNIQYF. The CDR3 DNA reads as TGTGCCAGCAGCCTTGACAGCCCCAACATTCAGTACTTC.

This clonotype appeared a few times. The CDR3 bases are TGTGCCAGCAGTGGAGGCCTCACGCACGCGGGTGAGCAGTTCTTC. Translated: CASSGGLTHAGEQFF. The chain employs TRBV6-1 and TRBJ2-1, with D possibly being TRBD2 (5 bases). CDR3 length: 15 amino acids. Germline V gives CDR1 MNHNS, CDR2 SASEGT. V was trimmed by 4 bases and J by 9 bases, leaving 19 bases between them.

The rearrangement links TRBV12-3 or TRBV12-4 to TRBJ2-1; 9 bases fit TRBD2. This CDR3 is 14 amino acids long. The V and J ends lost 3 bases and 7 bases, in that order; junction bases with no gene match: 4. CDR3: CASSFSSGGNEQFF. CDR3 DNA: TGTGCCAGCAGTTTTTCGAGCGGGGGGAATGAGCAGTTCTTC.

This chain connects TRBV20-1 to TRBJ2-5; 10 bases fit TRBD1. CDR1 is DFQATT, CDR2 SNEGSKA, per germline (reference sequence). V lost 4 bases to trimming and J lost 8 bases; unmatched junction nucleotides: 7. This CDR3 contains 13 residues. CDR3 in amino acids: CSATAGTGDTQYF. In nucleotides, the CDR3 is TGCAGTGCTACGGCCGGGACAGGGGATACCCAGTACTTC.

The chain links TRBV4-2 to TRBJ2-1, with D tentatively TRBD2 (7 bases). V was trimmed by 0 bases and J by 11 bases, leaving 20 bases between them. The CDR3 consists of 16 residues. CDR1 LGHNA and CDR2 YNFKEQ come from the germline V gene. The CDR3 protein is CASSQDSRGASGKQFF. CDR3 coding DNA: TGTGCCAGCAGCCAAGATAGCCGGGGGGCCTCAGGAAAGCAGTTCTTC.

CDR3 region: CASSEWRELDTEAFF. Here the CDR3 DNA reads TGTGCCAGCAGTGAATGGAGGGAACTGGACACTGAAGCTTTCTTT. The chain links TRBV25-1 to TRBJ1-1; D gene unclear. The germline V and J ends were trimmed by 1 base and 3 bases, with 12 bases remaining between them. CDR3 size: 15 residues. Germline lookup yields CDR1 MGHDK and CDR2 SYGVNS.

This CDR3 reads CASSHNRGPGETQYF. The CDR3 DNA reads as TGCGCCAGCAGCCATAACAGGGGGCCGGGAGAGACCCAGTACTTC. V usage is TRBV4-1 and J usage is TRBJ2-5, with 9 bases matching TRBD1. The CDR3 has 15 residues. Trimming took 3 bases from V and 4 from J; bases not matched to a gene: 6. Germline-derived CDR1 and CDR2 are MGHRA and YSYEKL.

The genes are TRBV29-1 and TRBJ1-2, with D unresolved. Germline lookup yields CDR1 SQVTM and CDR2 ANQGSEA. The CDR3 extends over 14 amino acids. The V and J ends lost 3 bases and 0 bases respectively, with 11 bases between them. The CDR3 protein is CSVDLQWTNYGYTF. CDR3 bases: TGCAGCGTTGATCTACAGTGGACTAACTATGGCTACACCTTC.

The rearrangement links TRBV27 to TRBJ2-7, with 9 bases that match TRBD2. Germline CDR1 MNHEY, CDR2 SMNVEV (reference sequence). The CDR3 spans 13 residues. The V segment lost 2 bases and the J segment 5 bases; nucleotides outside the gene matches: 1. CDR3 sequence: CASSLGTSNEQYF. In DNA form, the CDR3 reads TGTGCCAGCAGTTTAGGGACTAGCAACGAGCAGTACTTC.

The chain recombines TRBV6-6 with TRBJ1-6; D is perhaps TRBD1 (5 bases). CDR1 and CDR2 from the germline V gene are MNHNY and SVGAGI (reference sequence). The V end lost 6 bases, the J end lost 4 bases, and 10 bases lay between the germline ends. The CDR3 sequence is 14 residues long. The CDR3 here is CASRPTDYNSPLHF. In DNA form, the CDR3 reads TGTGCCAGCAGACCGACAGATTATAATTCACCCCTCCACTTT.

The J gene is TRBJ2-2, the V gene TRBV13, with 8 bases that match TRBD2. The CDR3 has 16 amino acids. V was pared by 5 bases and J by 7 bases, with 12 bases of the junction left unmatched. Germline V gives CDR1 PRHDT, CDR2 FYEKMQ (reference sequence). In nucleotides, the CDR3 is TGTGCCAGCAGCCCGACCGGGACTAGGGGAGTCGGGGAGCTGTTTTTT. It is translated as CASSPTGTRGVGELFF.

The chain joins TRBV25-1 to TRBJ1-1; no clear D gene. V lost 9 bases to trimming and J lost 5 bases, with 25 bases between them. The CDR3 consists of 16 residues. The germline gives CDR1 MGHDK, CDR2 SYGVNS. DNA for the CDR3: TGTGCCAGGATCCGGCCTCCGGGCGAGGACGAGACTGAAGCTTTCTTT. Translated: CARIRPPGEDETEAFF.

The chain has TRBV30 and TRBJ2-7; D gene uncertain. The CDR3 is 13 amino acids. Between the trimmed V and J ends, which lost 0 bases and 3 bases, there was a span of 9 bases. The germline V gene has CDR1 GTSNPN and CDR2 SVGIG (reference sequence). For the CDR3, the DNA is TGTGCCTGGAGTGTCTCGCAGATCTACGAGCAGTACTTC. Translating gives CAWSVSQIYEQYF.

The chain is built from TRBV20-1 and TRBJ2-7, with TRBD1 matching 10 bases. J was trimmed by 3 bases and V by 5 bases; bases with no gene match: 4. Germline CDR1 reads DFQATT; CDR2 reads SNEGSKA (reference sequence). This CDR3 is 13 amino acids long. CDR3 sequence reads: CSASRTGGYEQYF. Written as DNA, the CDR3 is TGCAGTGCTTCAAGGACAGGGGGCTACGAGCAGTACTTC.

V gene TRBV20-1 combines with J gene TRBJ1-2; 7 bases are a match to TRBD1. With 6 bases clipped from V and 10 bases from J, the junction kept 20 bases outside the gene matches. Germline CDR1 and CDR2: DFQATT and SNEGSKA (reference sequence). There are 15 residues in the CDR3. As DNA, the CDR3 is TGCAGTGCCGTACCGGGACAGCACCTGACATTTGTCTACACCTTC. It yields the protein CSAVPGQHLTFVYTF.

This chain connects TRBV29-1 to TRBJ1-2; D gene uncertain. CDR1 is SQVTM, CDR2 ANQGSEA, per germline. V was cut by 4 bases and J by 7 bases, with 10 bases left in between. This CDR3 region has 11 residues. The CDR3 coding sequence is TGCAGCGTTGCCGGGTTTCCTGGCTACACCTTC. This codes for CSVAGFPGYTF.

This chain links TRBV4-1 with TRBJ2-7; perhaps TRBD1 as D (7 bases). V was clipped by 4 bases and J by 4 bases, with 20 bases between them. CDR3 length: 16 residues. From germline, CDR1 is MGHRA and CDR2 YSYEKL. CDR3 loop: CASSPYTGAGGYEQYF. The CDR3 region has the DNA TGCGCCAGCAGCCCGTATACCGGGGCAGGGGGGTACGAGCAGTACTTC.

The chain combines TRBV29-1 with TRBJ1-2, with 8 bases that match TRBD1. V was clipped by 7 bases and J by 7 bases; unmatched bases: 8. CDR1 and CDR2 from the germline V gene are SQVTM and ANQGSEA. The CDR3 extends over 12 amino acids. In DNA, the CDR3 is TGCAGCGCAAGACAGGGGTTGGGTGGCTACACCTTC. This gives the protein CSARQGLGGYTF. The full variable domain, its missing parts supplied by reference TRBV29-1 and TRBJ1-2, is SAVISQKPSRDICQRGTSLTIQCQVDSQVTMMFWYRQQPGQSLTLIATANQGSEATYESGFVIDKFPISRPNLTFSTLTVSNMSPEDSSIYLCSARQGLGGYTFGSGTRLTVV.

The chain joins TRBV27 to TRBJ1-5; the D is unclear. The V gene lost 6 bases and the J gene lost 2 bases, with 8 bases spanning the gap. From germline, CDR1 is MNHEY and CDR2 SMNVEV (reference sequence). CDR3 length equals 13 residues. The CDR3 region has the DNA TGTGCCAGCAGGGACGCGGGCAATCAGCCCCAGCATTTT. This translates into CASRDAGNQPQHF.

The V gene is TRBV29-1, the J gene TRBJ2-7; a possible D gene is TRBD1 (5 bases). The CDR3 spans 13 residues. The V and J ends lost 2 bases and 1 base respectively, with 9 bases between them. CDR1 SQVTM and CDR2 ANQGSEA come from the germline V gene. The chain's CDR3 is CSVERPGSYEQYF. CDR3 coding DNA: TGCAGCGTTGAACGGCCAGGGTCCTACGAGCAGTACTTC.

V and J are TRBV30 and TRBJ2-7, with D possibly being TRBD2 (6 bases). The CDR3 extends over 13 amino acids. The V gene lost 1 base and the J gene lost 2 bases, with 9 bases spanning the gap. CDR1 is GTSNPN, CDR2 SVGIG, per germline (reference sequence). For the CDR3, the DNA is TGTGCCTGGAGTGAGGAGGGCGCCTACGAGCAGTACTTC. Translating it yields CAWSEEGAYEQYF. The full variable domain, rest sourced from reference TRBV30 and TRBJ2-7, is SQTIHQWPATLVQPVGSPLSLECTVEGTSNPNLYWYRQAAGRGLQLLFYSVGIGQISSEVPQNLSASRPQDRQFILSSKKLLLSDSGFYLCAWSEEGAYEQYFGPGTRLTVT.

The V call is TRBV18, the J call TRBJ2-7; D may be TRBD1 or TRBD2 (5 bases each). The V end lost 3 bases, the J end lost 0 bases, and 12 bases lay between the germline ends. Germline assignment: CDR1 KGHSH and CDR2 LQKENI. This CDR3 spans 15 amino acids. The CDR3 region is CASSPGAGPSYEQYF. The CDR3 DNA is TGTGCCAGCTCACCCGGGGCCGGACCCTCCTACGAGCAGTACTTC.